The 28 T cell receptor beta chains below were found in one sample sequenced in a study of shared clonotypes between healthy human individuals. Only in-frame clones appear in the TCRdb table, and some are missing; sequencing was by immunoSEQ multiplex PCR. The repertoire holds a few million clones, with around nine tenths as singletons. The specimen was naive CD4+ T cells sorted from blood. Subset here: CD45RA+ positively selected. Receptors were obtained from a young man in good health.

On this clone itself: The sample holds other DNA sequences that translate to the same CDR3. The J gene is TRBJ2-7, the V gene TRBV2, with D maybe TRBD1 (5 bases). Germline CDR1 and CDR2: SNHLY and FYNNEI. This CDR3 comprises 12 residues. Trimming left V 6 bases short and J 4 bases short, with 10 bases between. The CDR3 sequence: CASRDRGYEQYF. The CDR3 region has the DNA TGTGCCAGCAGGGATAGGGGTTACGAGCAGTACTTC.

The rearrangement joins TRBV6-1 to TRBJ1-2, with D hard to call. The germline V gene has CDR1 MNHNS and CDR2 SASEGT. V gave up 7 bases and J gave up 6 bases, with 9 bases separating them. This CDR3 has 11 amino acids. The CDR3 loop is CASTPLDGYTF. In nucleotides, the CDR3 is TGTGCCAGCACCCCTCTCGATGGCTACACCTTC.

With regard to this clone: Distinct nucleotide sequences in the sample also encode this CDR3. The chain carries TRBV7-9 and TRBJ1-3; D remains unclear. V was shortened by 5 bases and J by 1 base, with 3 bases between the two germline ends. Germline-derived CDR1 and CDR2 are SEHNR and FQNEAQ (reference sequence). There are 12 residues in the CDR3. CDR3 nucleotides: TGTGCCAGCAGCCTATCTGGAAACACCATATATTTT. It is translated as CASSLSGNTIYF.

V and J are TRBV30 and TRBJ1-5, with a possible D match to TRBD1 (5 bases). The CDR3 consists of 14 residues. Germline CDR1 and CDR2: GTSNPN and SVGIG (reference sequence). Trimming took 1 base from V and 4 from J, leaving 11 bases between them. The CDR3 DNA reads as TGTGCCTGGAGTGCGGGGGGGGGTAATCAGCCCCAGCATTTT. Its protein is CAWSAGGGNQPQHF.

With respect to this clone: The same CDR3 also results from other DNA sequences found in this sample. The chain recombines TRBV28 with TRBJ2-7, with D perhaps matching TRBD2 (5 bases). CDR3 length: 13 residues. The germline CDR1 and CDR2 sequences are MDHEN and SYDVKM. The V and J ends lost 6 bases and 0 bases respectively, with 9 bases between them. The CDR3 nucleotides read TGTGCCAGCAGCCAAGGGAGCTCCTACGAGCAGTACTTC. Translation gives CASSQGSSYEQYF.

This clone was observed once. The genes are TRBV30 and TRBJ2-1; either TRBD1 or TRBD2 may fit D (5 bases each). Germline V gene data show CDR1 as GTSNPN and CDR2 as SVGIG (reference sequence). CDR3 size: 13 residues. V was pared by 4 bases and J by 2 bases, with 9 bases between. The CDR3 bases are TGTGCCTGGACGACGGGGCCCTACAATGAGCAGTTCTTC. Its protein product is CAWTTGPYNEQFF.

V usage is TRBV18 and J usage is TRBJ1-2; D not certain. Between the trimmed V and J ends, which lost 2 bases and 4 bases, there was a span of 11 bases. The CDR3 spans 14 residues. Germline values: CDR1 KGHSH, CDR2 LQKENI. CDR3 sequence reads: CASSPSAASYGYTF. The CDR3 nucleotides are TGTGCCAGCTCACCAAGCGCAGCGTCCTATGGCTACACCTTC.

The chain joins TRBV6-6 to TRBJ2-2; D is perhaps TRBD1 or TRBD2 (6 bases each). The germline CDR1 and CDR2 sequences are MNHNY and SVGAGI (reference sequence). This CDR3 region has 14 residues. Trimming removed 8 bases from V and 3 bases from J, with 13 bases in between. CDR3 coding DNA: TGTGCCAGCCATGGGGGGCCTGACACCGGGGAGCTGTTTTTT. Its protein is CASHGGPDTGELFF.

The chain joins TRBV10-3 to TRBJ1-4; the match to TRBD1 covers 10 bases. The CDR3 has 14 amino acids. Germline V gene data show CDR1 as ENHRY and CDR2 as SYGVKD. The V and J ends lost 6 bases and 8 bases, in that order; junction bases with no gene match: 6. The CDR3 DNA follows: TGTGCCATCAGCCGTGGACAGGGGGAGGAAAAACTGTTTTTT. It translates to CAISRGQGEEKLFF.

The V gene is TRBV20-1, the J gene TRBJ2-5; D ambiguous. Germline CDR1 and CDR2: DFQATT and SNEGSKA (reference sequence). The CDR3 contains 11 residues. Trimming pared 5 bases from V and 1 base from J, leaving 5 bases between. In nucleotides, the CDR3 is TGCAGTGCTTGGCCCCAAGAGACCCAGTACTTC. Encoded protein: CSAWPQETQYF.

The V and J genes are TRBV19 and TRBJ2-5; 14 bases fit TRBD2. Per the germline V gene, CDR1 is LNHDA and CDR2 is SQIVND (reference sequence). The ends lost 5 bases at V and 5 bases at J; junction bases unmatched: 4. The CDR3 loop spans 15 amino acids. In DNA, the CDR3 is TGTGCCAGTAGTCGGACTAGCGGGGGGTTTGAGACCCAGTACTTC. Amino acids: CASSRTSGGFETQYF. Combining the CDR3 with reference TRBV19 and TRBJ2-5 gives the whole variable domain DGGITQSPKYLFRKEGQNVTLSCEQNLNHDAMYWYRQDPGQGLRLIYYSQIVNDFQKGDIAEGYSVSREKKESFPLTVTSAQKNPTAFYLCASSRTSGGFETQYFGPGTRLLVL.

The genes are TRBV10-3 and TRBJ2-3, with TRBD2 matching over 8 bases. The CDR3 covers 16 residues. From germline, CDR1 is ENHRY and CDR2 SYGVKD. The V gene end was trimmed by 4 bases and the J gene end by 6 bases; junction bases not matched to a gene: 12. CDR3 in amino acids: CAISGTGGAGFDTQYF. In nucleotides, the CDR3 is TGTGCCATCAGTGGGACGGGGGGGGCAGGGTTTGATACGCAGTATTTT.

The rearrangement links TRBV7-2 to TRBJ2-5, with TRBD2 as a possible D gene (5 bases). The V gene lost 1 base and the J gene lost 0 bases, with 12 bases spanning the gap. In germline, CDR1 is SGHTA, CDR2 FQGNSA. The CDR3 extends over 16 amino acids. CDR3 coding DNA: TGTGCCAGCAGCTTAGACACGGGGATAAACCAAGAGACCCAGTACTTC. The encoded protein is CASSLDTGINQETQYF.

This sequence joins TRBV25-1 and TRBJ2-7, with 8 bases identical to TRBD1. The CDR3 covers 15 residues. V dropped 6 bases and J dropped 2; count of bases not matched to a gene: 9. Per the germline V gene, CDR1 is MGHDK and CDR2 is SYGVNS. Here the CDR3 DNA reads TGTGCCAGCAGAAAGAAGGGACAGGATGCCTACGAGCAGTACTTC. It yields the protein CASRKKGQDAYEQYF.

The rearrangement links TRBV28 to TRBJ2-7; 7 nucleotides match TRBD1. The junction had 2 bases not matched to a gene; V was cut back by 1 base and J by 2 bases. The CDR3 consists of 14 residues. Looked up from germline, CDR1 is MDHEN and CDR2 is SYDVKM. This CDR3 reads CASSLLGQTYEQYF. DNA for the CDR3: TGTGCCAGCAGTTTATTGGGACAGACCTACGAGCAGTACTTC.

The chain recombines TRBV15 with TRBJ1-1, with TRBD1 matching over 7 bases. Unmatched junction bases numbered 5, after V lost 7 bases and J lost 0 bases. CDR1 and CDR2 (germline): LNHNV, YYDKDF (reference sequence). The CDR3 runs to 14 residues. CDR3 in amino acids: CATNSGQLNTEAFF. The CDR3 region has the DNA TGTGCCACCAACTCGGGACAGCTGAACACTGAAGCTTTCTTT.

The chain joins TRBV7-8 to TRBJ1-1; 8 positions match TRBD1. This CDR3 region has 15 residues. With 5 bases clipped from V and 5 bases from J, the junction kept 10 bases outside the gene matches. Germline loops: CDR1 SGHVS, CDR2 FQNEAQ. The CDR3 nucleotides are TGTGCCAGCAGCACCCGACAGGGGAAAGGGACTGAAGCTTTCTTT. Encoded protein: CASSTRQGKGTEAFF.

With regard to this clone: Distinct nucleotide sequences in the sample also encode this CDR3. The V gene is TRBV5-1, the J gene TRBJ2-3; D is possibly TRBD1 (6 bases). V lost 4 bases and J lost 0, with 6 bases in between. Germline values: CDR1 SGHRS, CDR2 YFSETQ. The CDR3 covers 13 residues. The DNA of the CDR3 is TGCGCCAGCAGCGGGGGCAGCACAGATACGCAGTATTTT. Translation: CASSGGSTDTQYF.

V and J are TRBV19 and TRBJ2-2, with 9 bases aligning to TRBD2. CDR3 length equals 14 residues. The V and J ends lost 7 bases and 4 bases, in that order; junction bases with no gene match: 4. Per germline, CDR1 LNHDA and CDR2 SQIVND (reference sequence). The CDR3 DNA is TGTGCCAGTAAACGGCGGGAGGGCACCGGGGAGCTGTTTTTT. Amino acid sequence: CASKRREGTGELFF.

J is TRBJ2-2 and V is TRBV9; 8 bases align to TRBD2. With V trimmed by 4 bases and J by 4 bases, 15 bases remained unmatched. This CDR3 contains 18 residues. Germline loops: CDR1 SGDLS, CDR2 YYNGEE. CDR3 amino acids: CASSPGWAGGSTTGELFF. The CDR3 nucleotides read TGTGCCAGCAGCCCCGGTTGGGCGGGGGGCTCGACCACCGGGGAGCTGTTTTTT.

In the case of this clone: The sample carries other DNA sequences with the same CDR3. V gene TRBV6-6 combines with J gene TRBJ2-5, with 8 bases identical to TRBD1. With the DNA end fitting TRBJ2-7 better, the J assignment may be wrong. Germline V gene data show CDR1 as MNHNY and CDR2 as SVGAGI (reference sequence). This CDR3 has 14 amino acids. In DNA, the CDR3 is TGTGCCAGCAGTTACTCGCAGGGGGCATACGAGCAGTACTTC. Its protein is CASSYSQGAYEQYF.

The CDR3 DNA follows: TGTGCCAGCGGTGAAGGGGTTTCGAATGAAAAACTGTTTTTT. Translating gives CASGEGVSNEKLFF. This rearrangement joins TRBV7-9 to TRBJ1-4; D is possibly TRBD1 (5 bases). Germline V gives CDR1 SEHNR, CDR2 FQNEAQ (reference sequence). Trimming removed 8 bases at V and 5 bases at J, with 15 bases between. The CDR3 extends over 14 amino acids.

A remark on this clone: The identical CDR3 is also encoded by other nucleotide sequences in the sample. The V call is TRBV19, the J call TRBJ1-1; 7 nucleotides align to TRBD1. CDR1 and CDR2 (germline): LNHDA, SQIVND (reference sequence). The trim removed 4 bases at V and 4 bases at J, leaving 3 bases unmatched. This CDR3 region has 13 residues. CDR3 sequence (DNA): TGTGCCAGTAGTACGACAGGGTCCACTGAAGCTTTCTTT. Amino acids: CASSTTGSTEAFF.

In its sample, this clone was seen once. The chain recombines TRBV19 with TRBJ2-7; perhaps D is TRBD1 or TRBD2 (6 bases each). Trimming left V 4 bases short and J 2 bases short, with 15 bases between. The CDR3 has 15 residues. CDR1 is LNHDA and CDR2 is SQIVND in the germline V gene (reference sequence). The CDR3 bases are TGTGCCAGTAGTAATCGCCCGGGGGCCACCTACGAGCAGTACTTC. Residues: CASSNRPGATYEQYF.

This rearrangement joins TRBV6-6 to TRBJ2-7, with TRBD2 matching 11 bases. The CDR3 has 15 amino acids. The germline V gene has CDR1 MNHNY and CDR2 SVGAGI (reference sequence). J was trimmed by 4 bases and V by 4 bases; bases with no gene match: 6. The CDR3 coding sequence is TGTGCCAGCAGTTCCCCGGGACTAGCGGAATACGAGCAGTACTTC. Its protein is CASSSPGLAEYEQYF.

This chain joins TRBV5-1 and TRBJ2-2; D is ambiguous. The V gene lost 0 bases and the J gene lost 7 bases, with 19 bases spanning the gap. Germline CDR1 reads SGHRS; CDR2 reads YFSETQ. The CDR3 runs 17 residues. The CDR3: CASSLGSSASQLGELFF. The CDR3 nucleotides are TGCGCCAGCAGCTTGGGTAGTTCGGCGTCCCAGCTCGGGGAGCTGTTTTTT.

Worth noting for this clone: Other DNA sequences in this sample translate to the same CDR3. The rearrangement links TRBV6-6 to TRBJ2-3, with unresolved D. The CDR3 extends over 13 amino acids. From germline, CDR1 is MNHNY and CDR2 SVGAGI (reference sequence). Trimming took off 2 bases at V and 1 base at J, with 4 bases between the two ends. CDR3 sequence reads: CASSYPGTDTQYF. In DNA form, the CDR3 reads TGTGCCAGCAGTTACCCTGGCACAGATACGCAGTATTTT.

This chain links TRBV27 with TRBJ2-5; TRBD2 aligns across 7 bases. Germline V lookup: CDR1 MNHEY, CDR2 SMNVEV (reference sequence). The V segment lost 6 bases and the J segment 2 bases; nucleotides outside the gene matches: 12. CDR3 length: 16 residues. The CDR3 reads CASRTLAGVVQETQYF. The CDR3 region has the DNA TGTGCCAGCAGGACTCTGGCGGGGGTTGTGCAAGAGACCCAGTACTTC.